This T cell receptor beta chain was documented in a study of Ad26.COV2.S vaccination and SARS-CoV-2 variants. At the level of the study: Each vaccinee took Ad26.COV2.S intramuscularly, once or twice 56 days apart. Study outcomes and limitations: Analyses that measured TCR breadth and depth may have underestimated total T cell responses. Vaccine and placebo groups showed comparable non-spike TCR breadth.

Details on this clone: Antigen specificity is unknown.

Treatment indicated: around 19 received Ad26.COV2.S at low or high dose, single or two shots; 5 received placebo; per-sample allocation not given. At day 63 after the first vaccine or placebo injection, samples were drawn. Assay: immunoSEQ multiplex PCR; the TCRdb copy retains only in-frame clones and omits some. The sample includes about 250,000 clones, over 75% of them seen just once. This receptor was obtained from a person between 18 and 60 years old who received the Ad26.COV2.S COVID-19 vaccine or a placebo. The sequenced sample was peripheral blood, obtained in a trial of Ad26.COV2.S vaccine versus placebo.

For the CDR3, the DNA is TGCAGTGCTAGTAATCCCAGAGCGAGCACTGAAGCTTTCTTT. This gives the protein CSASNPRASTEAFF. This sequence joins TRBV20-1 and TRBJ1-1; no clear D. The V gene's germline CDR1 is DFQATT and CDR2 SNEGSKA (reference sequence). Trimming pared 3 bases from V and 4 bases from J, leaving 15 bases between. The CDR3 is 14 residues long.